The TCR beta chain described here comes from a study of cytomegalovirus exposure and HLA in healthy donors. V lost 4 bases and J lost 3, with 7 bases in between. Germline CDR1 and CDR2: MNHEY and SVGAGI. This CDR3 has 13 residues. Primers included in the PCR were 60 Vbeta and 13 Jbeta primers. Produced via immunoSEQ multiplex PCR; TCRdb's table is partial and in-frame only. The repertoire holds under 150,000 clones, 77% seen once, with under 5.5% in the top ten. On this clone: What it binds is not known.

Study-wide findings and caveats: An analysis done earlier found most TCR beta V segments productive about 90% or about 30% of the time. Researchers counted some 150 TCR beta chains as cytomegalovirus-associated. The classifier was said to identify cytomegalovirus status with high specificity and sensitivity. Several of the most significant clusters were apparently associated with common viral pathogens in a later analysis.

What was sequenced was PBMCs. V is TRBV6-5 and J is TRBJ1-5, with D tentatively TRBD1 (6 bases). The origin of this receptor is a woman in her forties or fifties in good health and CMV-seronegative. The CDR3 protein is CASSWDTNQPQHF. The CDR3 coding sequence is TGTGCCAGCAGTTGGGACACCAATCAGCCCCAGCATTTT.